These 21 T cell receptor beta chains came from one sample sequenced in a study of cytomegalovirus exposure and HLA in healthy donors. The PCR contained 60 Vbeta and 13 Jbeta primers. Assay used: immunoSEQ multiplex PCR; TCRdb lists only in-frame clones, some missing. The profile shows 250,000 to 350,000 clones, 80% to 90% of them singletons. The sample comprised PBMCs. These receptors all come from a man aged 40-49 years in good health and CMV-seropositive.

The chain combines TRBV10-3 with TRBJ2-7, with 8 bases matching TRBD2. With 10 bases clipped from V and 3 bases from J, the junction kept 8 bases outside the gene matches. The CDR3 totals 13 residues. Looked up from germline, CDR1 is ENHRY and CDR2 is SYGVKD. CDR3 nucleotides: TGTGCCACCGGGGGTAGCGGGAACTACGAGCAGTACTTC. The encoded protein is CATGGSGNYEQYF.

The V call is TRBV27, the J call TRBJ1-4; 10 bases fit TRBD1. V was pared by 6 bases and J by 4 bases, with 20 bases of the junction left unmatched. Germline CDR1 and CDR2: MNHEY and SMNVEV (reference sequence). CDR3 length: 20 amino acids. The CDR3 coding sequence is TGTGCCAGCAGGCCTTGGGACAGGGGACTCTCCTCTACTTATAATGAAAAACTGTTTTTT. Its protein product is CASRPWDRGLSSTYNEKLFF.

The chain has TRBV6-6 and TRBJ2-7; 13 bases are a match to TRBD2. V dropped 2 bases and J dropped 4; count of bases not matched to a gene: 2. Germline V gene data show CDR1 as MNHNY and CDR2 as SVGAGI (reference sequence). The CDR3 is 15 residues long. This chain's CDR3 is CASSYTSGRAYEQYF. The CDR3 DNA follows: TGTGCCAGCAGTTACACTAGCGGGAGGGCTTACGAGCAGTACTTC.

This clone is a singleton in its sample. The chain links TRBV7-9 to TRBJ1-2; 8 bases agree with TRBD1. Per germline, CDR1 SEHNR and CDR2 FQNEAQ (reference sequence). The CDR3 runs to 13 residues. The ends lost 3 bases at V and 7 bases at J; junction bases unmatched: 4. The CDR3 loop is CASSFRGQTGYTF. CDR3 coding DNA: TGTGCCAGCAGCTTCAGGGGGCAGACTGGCTACACCTTC.

The chain couples TRBV10-3 to TRBJ2-6; D remains unclear. Germline CDR1 reads ENHRY; CDR2 reads SYGVKD. The V end lost 3 bases, the J end lost 0 bases, and 9 bases lay between the germline ends. The CDR3 is 16 residues long. CDR3 bases: TGTGCCATCAGTGAAGCCCACGGCTCTGGGGCCAACGTCCTGACTTTC. Its protein product is CAISEAHGSGANVLTF.

The CDR3 DNA reads TGTGCCAGTAGTATAGGCGGAGGCTGGGGTGAGCAGTTCTTC. Translation: CASSIGGGWGEQFF. The chain joins TRBV19 to TRBJ2-1; D is perhaps TRBD2 (5 bases). The CDR3 contains 14 residues. V was shortened by 1 base and J by 9 bases, with 13 bases between the two germline ends. Germline-derived CDR1 and CDR2 are LNHDA and SQIVND (reference sequence).

The gene calls are TRBV6-6 and TRBJ2-7; TRBD2 agrees at 11 bases. Trimming removed 1 base from V and 0 bases from J; junction bases left unmatched: 2. The germline V gene has CDR1 MNHNY and CDR2 SVGAGI (reference sequence). The CDR3 consists of 16 residues. This CDR3 is CASSYLTSGNSYEQYF. CDR3 sequence (DNA): TGTGCCAGCAGTTACTTGACTAGCGGGAACTCCTACGAGCAGTACTTC.

The chain uses TRBV7-9 and TRBJ2-7; D is possibly TRBD2 (6 bases). This CDR3 contains 14 residues. V was shortened by 6 bases and J by 6 bases, with 18 bases between the two germline ends. Germline lookup yields CDR1 SEHNR and CDR2 FQNEAQ (reference sequence). The CDR3 DNA follows: TGTGCCAGCAGTTCACCGGGAGACGGCCTCGAGCAGTACTTC. Protein: CASSSPGDGLEQYF.

The rearrangement joins TRBV9 to TRBJ2-3, with 12 bases fitting TRBD2. V lost 1 base and J lost 4; bases outside the gene matches: 1. This CDR3 comprises 15 residues. The germline V gene encodes CDR1 SGDLS and CDR2 YYNGEE. CDR3 loop: CASSVLAGGPDTQYF. As DNA, the CDR3 is TGTGCCAGCAGCGTACTAGCGGGAGGGCCAGATACGCAGTATTTT.

This clone was picked up one time. This chain links TRBV27 with TRBJ1-5; the D is unclear. CDR1 is MNHEY and CDR2 is SMNVEV in the germline V gene (reference sequence). The CDR3 sequence is 14 residues long. Trimming removed 5 bases from V and 4 bases from J, with 12 bases in between. CDR3 coding DNA: TGTGCCAGCAGTGCGCGAGTGTGGAATCAGCCCCAGCATTTT. Its translation: CASSARVWNQPQHF.

The chain joins TRBV10-3 to TRBJ2-7; no clear D gene. Germline CDR1 is ENHRY and CDR2 is SYGVKD. The CDR3 runs to 12 residues. The V and J ends lost 2 bases and 6 bases respectively, with 8 bases between them. DNA for the CDR3: TGTGCCATCAGTGAGCCCAACTTCGAGCAGTACTTC. Amino acid sequence: CAISEPNFEQYF.

This chain connects TRBV6-5 to TRBJ1-1; 8 nucleotides line up with TRBD1. CDR3 length: 13 amino acids. The ends lost 1 base at V and 7 bases at J; junction bases unmatched: 2. CDR1 and CDR2 (germline): MNHEY, SVGAGI. The CDR3 DNA reads as TGTGCCAGCAGTTACTTCGACAGGGGTGAAGCTTTCTTT. As protein: CASSYFDRGEAFF.

J is TRBJ1-1 and V is TRBV28; weak D call: TRBD1 (5 bases). This CDR3 spans 14 amino acids. The germline CDR1 and CDR2 sequences are MDHEN and SYDVKM. V was shortened by 2 bases and J by 4 bases, with 11 bases between the two germline ends. As DNA, the CDR3 is TGTGCCAGCAGTTTAGGAGGGGAGGGCACTGAAGCTTTCTTT. Translation gives CASSLGGEGTEAFF. Complete variable domain (other parts from reference TRBV28 and TRBJ1-1): DVKVTQSSRYLVKRTGEKVFLECVQDMDHENMFWYRQDPGLGLRLIYFSYDVKMKEKGDIPEGYSVSREKKERFSLILESASTNQTSMYLCASSLGGEGTEAFFGQGTRLTVV.

The chain joins TRBV18 to TRBJ1-5; perhaps TRBD1 as D (6 bases). The CDR3 has 14 amino acids. Trimming shortened V by 2 bases and J by 5 bases, and 10 bases separated the two germline ends. CDR1 is KGHSH and CDR2 is LQKENI in the germline V gene. The DNA for the CDR3 is TGTGCCAGCTCACCAATCAACAGGGATCAGCCCCAGCATTTT. Translation: CASSPINRDQPQHF. The full variable domain, with the rest looked up from reference TRBV18 and TRBJ1-5, is NAGVMQNPRHLVRRRGQEARLRCSPMKGHSHVYWYRQLPEEGLKFMVYLQKENIIDESGMPKERFSAEFPKEGPSILRIQQVVRGDSAAYFCASSPINRDQPQHFGDGTRLSIL.

This sequence joins TRBV6-1 and TRBJ2-5; 11 bases agree with TRBD2. With V trimmed by 2 bases and J by 1 base, 0 bases remained unmatched. Germline CDR1 and CDR2: MNHNS and SASEGT. CDR3 size: 15 residues. The CDR3 sequence is CASSELAGGQETQYF. The CDR3 DNA reads TGTGCCAGCAGTGAACTAGCGGGAGGCCAAGAGACCCAGTACTTC.

The chain employs TRBV5-4 and TRBJ2-2, with 7 bases lining up with TRBD1. There are 16 residues in the CDR3. The V segment lost 5 bases and the J segment 5 bases; nucleotides outside the gene matches: 12. Germline values: CDR1 SGHNT, CDR2 YYREEE (reference sequence). CDR3: CASSLPGQTSTGELFF. The CDR3 DNA follows: TGTGCCAGCAGTTTGCCGGGACAGACTTCTACCGGGGAGCTGTTTTTT.

This chain uses TRBV5-6 with TRBJ1-3; D gene ambiguous. CDR3 length equals 12 residues. Germline V gives CDR1 SGHDT, CDR2 YYEEEE. Trimming removed 2 bases at V and 11 bases at J, with 11 bases between. The CDR3 DNA reads as TGTGCCAGCAGCTTTGGAGGGCGCGCCATATATTTT. Amino acid sequence: CASSFGGRAIYF.

The chain carries TRBV5-1 and TRBJ2-3; 8 bases line up with TRBD1. Germline V gene data show CDR1 as SGHRS and CDR2 as YFSETQ. Trimming at V came to 5 bases and at J to 0 bases, leaving 5 bases not matched to a gene. The length of the CDR3 is 15 residues. The CDR3 here is CASRTQGASTDTQYF. The DNA of the CDR3 is TGCGCCAGCAGGACCCAGGGGGCCAGCACAGATACGCAGTATTTT.

The rearrangement joins TRBV27 to TRBJ1-5; D gene ambiguous. The V end lost 2 bases, the J end lost 0 bases, and 8 bases lay between the germline ends. The CDR3 totals 15 residues. CDR1 and CDR2 (germline): MNHEY, SMNVEV (reference sequence). The CDR3, as DNA: TGTGCCAGCAGTTTAATGAGCCATAGCAATCAGCCCCAGCATTTT. As protein: CASSLMSHSNQPQHF.

This clone appeared a single time. The chain uses TRBV28 and TRBJ2-7; 8 bases map to TRBD1. V shed 5 bases and J 2 bases; nucleotides not matched to a gene: 8. The CDR3 has 15 amino acids. Germline V gives CDR1 MDHEN, CDR2 SYDVKM. The CDR3 is CASSIGQGGTYEQYF. Written as DNA, the CDR3 is TGTGCCAGCAGTATCGGACAGGGTGGGACCTACGAGCAGTACTTC.

In DNA, the CDR3 is TGTGCCAGCAGCGTAGGTTCAGGACTCTATGGCTACACCTTC. Protein: CASSVGSGLYGYTF. V usage is TRBV9 and J usage is TRBJ1-2; D not certain. V lost 0 bases and J 4 bases, leaving 10 bases between the germline ends. Germline CDR1 SGDLS, CDR2 YYNGEE. The length of the CDR3 is 14 residues.